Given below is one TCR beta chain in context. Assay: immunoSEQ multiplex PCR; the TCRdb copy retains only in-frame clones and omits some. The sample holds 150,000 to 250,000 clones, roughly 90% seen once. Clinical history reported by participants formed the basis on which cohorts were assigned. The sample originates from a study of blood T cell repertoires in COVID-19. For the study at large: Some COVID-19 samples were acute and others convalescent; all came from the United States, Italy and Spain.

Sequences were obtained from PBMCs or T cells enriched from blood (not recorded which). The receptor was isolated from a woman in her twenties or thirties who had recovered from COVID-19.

CDR3 nucleotide sequence: TGCAGCGTTCGCCCGGGGAACACTGAAGCTTTCTTT. It encodes CSVRPGNTEAFF. This chain connects TRBV29-1 to TRBJ1-1; D not resolved. Looked up from germline, CDR1 is SQVTM and CDR2 is ANQGSEA. The CDR3 spans 12 residues. V lost 5 bases, J lost 1 base, and 8 bases lay in between.